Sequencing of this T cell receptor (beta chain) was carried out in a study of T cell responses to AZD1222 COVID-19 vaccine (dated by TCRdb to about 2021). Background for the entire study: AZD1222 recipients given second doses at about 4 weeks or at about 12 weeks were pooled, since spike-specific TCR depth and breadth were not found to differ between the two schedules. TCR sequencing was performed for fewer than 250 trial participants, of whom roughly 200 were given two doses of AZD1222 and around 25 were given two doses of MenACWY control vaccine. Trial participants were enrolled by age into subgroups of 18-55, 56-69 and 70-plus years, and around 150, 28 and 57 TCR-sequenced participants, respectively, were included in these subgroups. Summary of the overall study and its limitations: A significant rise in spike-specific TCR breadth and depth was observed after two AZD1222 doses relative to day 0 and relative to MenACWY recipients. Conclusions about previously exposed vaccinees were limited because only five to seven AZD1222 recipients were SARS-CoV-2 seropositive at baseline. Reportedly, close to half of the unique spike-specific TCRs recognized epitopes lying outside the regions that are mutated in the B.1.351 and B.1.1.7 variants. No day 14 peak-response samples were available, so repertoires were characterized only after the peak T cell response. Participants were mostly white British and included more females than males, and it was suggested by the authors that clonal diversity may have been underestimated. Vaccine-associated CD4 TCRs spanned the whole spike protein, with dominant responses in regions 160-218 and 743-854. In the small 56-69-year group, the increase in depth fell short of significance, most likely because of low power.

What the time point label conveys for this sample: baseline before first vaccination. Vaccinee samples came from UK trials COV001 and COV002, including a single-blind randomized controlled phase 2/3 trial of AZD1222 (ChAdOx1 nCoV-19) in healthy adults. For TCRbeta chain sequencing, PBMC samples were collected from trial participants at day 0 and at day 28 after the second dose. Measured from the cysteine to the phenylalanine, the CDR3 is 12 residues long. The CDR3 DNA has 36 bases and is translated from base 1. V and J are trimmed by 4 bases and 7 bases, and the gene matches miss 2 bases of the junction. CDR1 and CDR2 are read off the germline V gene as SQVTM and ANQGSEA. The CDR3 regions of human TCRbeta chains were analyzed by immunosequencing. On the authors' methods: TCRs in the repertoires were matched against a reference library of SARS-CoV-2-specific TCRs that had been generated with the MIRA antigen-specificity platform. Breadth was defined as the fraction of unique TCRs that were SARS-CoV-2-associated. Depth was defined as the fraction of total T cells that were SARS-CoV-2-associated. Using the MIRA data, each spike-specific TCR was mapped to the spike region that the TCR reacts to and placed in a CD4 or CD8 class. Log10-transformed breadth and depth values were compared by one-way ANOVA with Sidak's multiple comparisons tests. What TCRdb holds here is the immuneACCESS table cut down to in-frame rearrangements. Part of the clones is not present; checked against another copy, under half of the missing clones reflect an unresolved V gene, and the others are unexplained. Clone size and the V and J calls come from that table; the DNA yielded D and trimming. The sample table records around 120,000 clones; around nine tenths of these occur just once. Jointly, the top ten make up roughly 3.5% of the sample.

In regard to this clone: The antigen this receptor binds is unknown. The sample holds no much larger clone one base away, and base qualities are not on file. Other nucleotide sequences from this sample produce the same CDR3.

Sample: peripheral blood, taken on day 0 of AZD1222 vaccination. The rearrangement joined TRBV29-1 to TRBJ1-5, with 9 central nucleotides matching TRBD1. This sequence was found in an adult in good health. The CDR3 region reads CSVGDRDQPQHF. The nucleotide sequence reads TGCAGCGTTGGGGACAGGGACCAGCCCCAGCATTTT.